Below are 26 T cell receptor beta chains sequenced from a single sample in a study of chemoradiotherapy in HPV16-positive cancers. Measured with immunoSEQ multiplex PCR; TCRdb has only the in-frame clones, and not every one. Among 30,000 to 50,000 clones listed, around 76% were seen once. Sequencing used blood, obtained from a patient who underwent chemoradiotherapy. These receptors came from a human donor with HPV-associated anogenital cancer.

The chain uses TRBV7-9 and TRBJ2-3; 12 bases are a match to TRBD2. Germline V gives CDR1 SEHNR, CDR2 FQNEAQ (reference sequence). Trimming removed 6 bases from V and 5 bases from J; junction bases left unmatched: 12. The CDR3 runs to 17 residues. The chain's CDR3 is CASRRRLAGARGDTQYF. The CDR3 region has the DNA TGTGCCAGCAGACGGAGACTAGCGGGGGCGAGGGGAGATACGCAGTATTTT.

This clone was observed a few times. The chain couples TRBV2 to TRBJ1-5; 7 bases fit TRBD1. The V gene's germline CDR1 is SNHLY and CDR2 FYNNEI. The CDR3 has 14 amino acids. With 4 bases clipped from V and 4 bases from J, the junction kept 4 bases outside the gene matches. The CDR3 nucleotides read TGTGCCAGCAGTGGCTACAGGGGTAATCAGCCCCAGCATTTT. Its translation is CASSGYRGNQPQHF.

Only one count was recorded for this clone. This chain joins TRBV7-9 and TRBJ2-5; no clear D. The germline V gene has CDR1 SEHNR and CDR2 FQNEAQ (reference sequence). Trimming removed 3 bases from V and 1 base from J, with 3 bases in between. The CDR3 runs to 12 residues. CDR3 bases: TGTGCCAGCAGCTTTTCCCAAGAGACCCAGTACTTC. Its protein is CASSFSQETQYF.

The chain recombines TRBV5-6 with TRBJ2-3, with D possibly TRBD1 on 6 matching bases. The V and J ends lost 2 bases and 4 bases respectively, with 17 bases between them. This CDR3 is 16 amino acids long. The germline V gene has CDR1 SGHDT and CDR2 YYEEEE. As DNA, the CDR3 is TGTGCCAGCAGCTTTTTAGAGGGGGATCGTCCAGATACGCAGTATTTT. Translation: CASSFLEGDRPDTQYF.

V and J are TRBV29-1 and TRBJ2-7; D gene ambiguous. Germline CDR1 reads SQVTM; CDR2 reads ANQGSEA. V gave up 2 bases and J gave up 4 bases, with 9 bases separating them. The CDR3 length is 12 residues. DNA for the CDR3: TGCAGCGTTGAATTTACGGATTACGAGCAGTACTTC. It encodes CSVEFTDYEQYF.

The rearrangement links TRBV6-5 to TRBJ1-1, with unresolved D. V was cut by 7 bases and J by 4 bases, with 7 bases left in between. There are 11 residues in the CDR3. Germline assignment: CDR1 MNHEY and CDR2 SVGAGI. The CDR3 nucleotides are TGTGCCAGCAACTTAGGCACTGAAGCTTTCTTT. It yields the protein CASNLGTEAFF.

This clone was found a few times. The chain combines TRBV10-3 with TRBJ2-5, with 7 bases identical to TRBD2. Germline trimming cut 0 bases from V and 5 bases from J; bases unmatched to any gene: 9. The length of the CDR3 is 16 residues. Germline CDR1 and CDR2: ENHRY and SYGVKD. The CDR3 sequence: CAISESRGGATETQYF. CDR3 DNA sequence: TGTGCCATCAGTGAGTCTAGGGGAGGGGCTACCGAGACCCAGTACTTC.

This clone was observed a few times. The chain is built from TRBV15 and TRBJ2-7, with TRBD1 identical over 11 bases. From germline, CDR1 is LNHNV and CDR2 YYDKDF (reference sequence). With V trimmed by 2 bases and J by 7 bases, 7 bases remained unmatched. This CDR3 region has 15 residues. The CDR3 bases are TGTGCCACCAGCAGACCGGGACAGGGGGGAAGAGAGCAGTACTTC. Translated, it gives CATSRPGQGGREQYF.

The chain joins TRBV5-1 to TRBJ1-1; a possible D gene is TRBD1 (6 bases). CDR1 and CDR2 from the germline V gene are SGHRS and YFSETQ. V lost 3 bases and J 2 bases, leaving 14 bases between the germline ends. CDR3 length equals 15 residues. The CDR3 DNA follows: TGCGCCAGCAGCTATCAATGGGGGGGCAACACTGAAGCTTTCTTT. Encoded protein: CASSYQWGGNTEAFF.

The chain joins TRBV9 to TRBJ2-2, with 8 bases matching TRBD2. The CDR3 runs 14 residues. Trimming removed 4 bases from V and 6 bases from J; junction bases left unmatched: 5. Per the germline V gene, CDR1 is SGDLS and CDR2 is YYNGEE. For the CDR3, the DNA is TGTGCCAGCAGCCTCGGGGGGGCCCCCGGGGAGCTGTTTTTT. The encoded protein is CASSLGGAPGELFF.

The J gene is TRBJ1-4, the V gene TRBV19, with D maybe TRBD1 (5 bases). The CDR3 covers 15 residues. Trimming left V 5 bases short and J 3 bases short, with 13 bases between. The germline gives CDR1 LNHDA, CDR2 SQIVND (reference sequence). The CDR3 protein is CASSPGHNPNEKLFF. The CDR3 DNA reads TGTGCCAGTAGTCCTGGACACAACCCTAATGAAAAACTGTTTTTT.

The chain recombines TRBV2 with TRBJ1-2, with D possibly matching TRBD1 (6 bases). The CDR3 loop spans 13 amino acids. Germline CDR1 reads SNHLY; CDR2 reads FYNNEI. Trimming stripped 1 base from V and 8 bases from J, with 11 bases between. The chain's CDR3 is CASSEDRDGGYTF. For the CDR3, the DNA is TGTGCCAGCAGTGAAGACAGGGACGGCGGCTACACCTTC. The variable domain in full, completed from reference TRBV2 and TRBJ1-2, reads EPEVTQTPSHQVTQMGQEVILRCVPISNHLYFYWYRQILGQKVEFLVSFYNNEISEKSEIFDDQFSVERPDGSNFTLKIRSTKLEDSAMYFCASSEDRDGGYTFGSGTRLTVV.

The chain links TRBV14 to TRBJ2-7; 12 nucleotides line up with TRBD2. Germline assignment: CDR1 SGHDN and CDR2 FVKESK. The junction had 10 bases not matched to a gene; V was cut back by 3 bases and J by 1 base. The CDR3 runs to 18 residues. CDR3 bases: TGTGCCAGCAGCCATCTACCGGGACTAGCGGGTGATTCCTACGAGCAGTACTTC. Residues: CASSHLPGLAGDSYEQYF.

The rearrangement joins TRBV6-6 to TRBJ1-1, with D maybe TRBD1 (6 bases). Trimming took 4 bases from V and 0 from J, leaving 12 bases between them. The germline V gene has CDR1 MNHNY and CDR2 SVGAGI (reference sequence). The CDR3 is made up of 15 amino acids. Here the CDR3 DNA reads TGTGCCAGCAGTTCAAAGGGGGACATGAACACTGAAGCTTTCTTT. Translating gives CASSSKGDMNTEAFF.

The chain recombines TRBV19 with TRBJ2-6; the D gene is possibly TRBD2 (5 bases). The CDR3 loop spans 17 amino acids. V lost 9 bases and J lost 0, with 18 bases in between. The germline V gene has CDR1 LNHDA and CDR2 SQIVND (reference sequence). DNA for the CDR3: TGTGCCAGCGCCCCAGCTCCACGGGGCTCTGGGGCCAACGTCCTGACTTTC. This codes for CASAPAPRGSGANVLTF. Using reference TRBV19 and TRBJ2-6 for the parts outside the CDR3, the full variable domain is DGGITQSPKYLFRKEGQNVTLSCEQNLNHDAMYWYRQDPGQGLRLIYYSQIVNDFQKGDIAEGYSVSREKKESFPLTVTSAQKNPTAFYLCASAPAPRGSGANVLTFGAGSRLTVL.

The J gene is TRBJ1-1, the V gene TRBV11-2; no firm D call. Germline V lookup: CDR1 SGHAT, CDR2 FQNNGV. This CDR3 has 12 amino acids. V was shortened by 5 bases and J by 3 bases, with 7 bases between the two germline ends. This CDR3 reads CASSITDTEAFF. The CDR3 DNA sequence: TGTGCCAGCAGCATCACAGACACTGAAGCTTTCTTT.

The CDR3 protein is CASSPWVNSYNEQFF. In DNA, the CDR3 is TGCGCCAGCAGCCCGTGGGTTAACTCCTACAATGAGCAGTTCTTC. The chain couples TRBV4-3 to TRBJ2-1, with D hard to call. Trimming removed 4 bases at V and 0 bases at J, with 10 bases between. Germline CDR1 reads LGHNA; CDR2 reads YSLEER. The CDR3 is 15 residues long.

This rearrangement joins TRBV5-4 to TRBJ2-5, with TRBD1 matching 9 bases. The V gene's germline CDR1 is SGHNT and CDR2 YYREEE (reference sequence). CDR3 length equals 15 residues. With 4 bases clipped from V and 6 bases from J, the junction kept 10 bases outside the gene matches. The CDR3 nucleotides read TGTGCCAGCAGCCCACCGGGACAGGGCATGCAGACCCAGTACTTC. Its protein product is CASSPPGQGMQTQYF.

This chain links TRBV4-1 with TRBJ2-7, with D possibly matching TRBD2 (7 bases). Trimming took off 1 base at V and 5 bases at J, with 15 bases between the two ends. The CDR3 spans 15 residues. Germline V gene lookup returns CDR1 MGHRA and CDR2 YSYEKL. The CDR3 sequence: CASSQVIQGRDEQYF. The CDR3 DNA reads as TGCGCCAGCAGCCAAGTGATCCAGGGGAGGGACGAGCAGTACTTC.

In its sample, this clone was seen a few times. The V and J genes are TRBV13 and TRBJ2-2; D remains unclear. The CDR3 consists of 13 residues. Germline V gene sequence: CDR1 PRHDT, CDR2 FYEKMQ (reference sequence). The V end was cut by 8 bases, the J end by 1 base, with 8 bases between. CDR3 sequence: CASSLGNTGELFF. The CDR3 nucleotides read TGTGCCAGCTCCTTAGGGAACACCGGGGAGCTGTTTTTT.

The gene calls are TRBV19 and TRBJ2-7, with TRBD1 as a possible D gene (5 bases). CDR1 LNHDA and CDR2 SQIVND come from the germline V gene (reference sequence). The V and J ends lost 0 bases and 2 bases respectively, with 11 bases between them. The CDR3 is 15 residues long. In DNA, the CDR3 is TGTGCCAGTAGTATAGACGAAGGGGTTACCTACGAGCAGTACTTC. Protein sequence: CASSIDEGVTYEQYF.

This rearrangement joins TRBV6-1 to TRBJ1-2, with D perhaps TRBD1 (5 bases). The CDR3 consists of 13 residues. Germline V gene sequence: CDR1 MNHNS, CDR2 SASEGT. V was trimmed by 4 bases and J by 6 bases, leaving 12 bases between them. The DNA of the CDR3 is TGTGCCAGCAGTGGCCCAGGGACTGATGGCTACACCTTC. Its protein product is CASSGPGTDGYTF.

The rearrangement joins TRBV12-5 to TRBJ1-4; no reliable D call. Trimming shortened V by 0 bases and J by 8 bases, and 7 bases separated the two germline ends. The length of the CDR3 is 13 residues. Per the germline V gene, CDR1 is LGHNT and CDR2 is FRNRAP. The CDR3 here is CASGLVPWEKLFF. The CDR3 DNA reads TGTGCTAGTGGTTTGGTGCCCTGGGAAAAACTGTTTTTT.

This sequence joins TRBV7-9 and TRBJ1-1; 8 bases align to TRBD1. V dropped 4 bases and J dropped 0; count of bases not matched to a gene: 7. In germline, CDR1 is SEHNR, CDR2 FQNEAQ (reference sequence). CDR3 length equals 16 residues. CDR3 amino acids: CASSSDRGLLNTEAFF. In DNA, the CDR3 is TGTGCCAGCAGCTCCGACAGGGGCCTCTTGAACACTGAAGCTTTCTTT. The full variable domain, rest sourced from reference TRBV7-9 and TRBJ1-1, is DTGVSQNPRHKITKRGQNVTFRCDPISEHNRLYWYRQTLGQGPEFLTYFQNEAQLEKSRLLSDRFSAERPKGSFSTLEIQRTEQGDSAMYLCASSSDRGLLNTEAFFGQGTRLTVV.

The chain recombines TRBV7-3 with TRBJ1-1; D gene unclear. The CDR3 totals 13 residues. CDR1 is SGHTA and CDR2 is FQGTGA in the germline V gene. V lost 5 bases and J lost 4, with 11 bases in between. The CDR3 sequence is CASSLTGSTEAFF. In nucleotides, the CDR3 is TGTGCCAGCAGCCTTACTGGCAGCACTGAAGCTTTCTTT.

A single count supports this clone. The chain has TRBV15 and TRBJ1-2; the D gene is possibly TRBD1 (5 bases). Germline loops: CDR1 LNHNV, CDR2 YYDKDF (reference sequence). The CDR3 consists of 14 residues. V was trimmed by 1 base and J by 12 bases, leaving 18 bases between them. As DNA, the CDR3 is TGTGCCACCAGCAGAGCACAGGACACGCCGCATAACACCTTC. The encoded protein is CATSRAQDTPHNTF.